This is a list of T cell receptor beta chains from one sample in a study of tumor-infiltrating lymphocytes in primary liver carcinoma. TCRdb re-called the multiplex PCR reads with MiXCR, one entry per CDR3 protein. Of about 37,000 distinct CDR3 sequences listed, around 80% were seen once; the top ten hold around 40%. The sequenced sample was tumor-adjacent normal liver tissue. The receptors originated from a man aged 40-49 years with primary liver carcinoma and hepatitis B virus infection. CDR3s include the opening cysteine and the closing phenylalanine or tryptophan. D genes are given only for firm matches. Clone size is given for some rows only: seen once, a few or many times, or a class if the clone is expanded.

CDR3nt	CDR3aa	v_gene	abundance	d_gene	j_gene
TGTACCAGCAGTCCCCTCAGACTAGCGGGAGGGCCCTACAATGGGCAGTTCTTC	CTSSPLRLAGGPYNGQFF	TRBV28	NA	TRBD2	TRBJ2-1
TGTGCCGGCAACTTAGATCTGGGGGCGGCTCAGCCACAGCATTTT	CAGNLDLGAAQPQHF	TRBV11-3	NA	NA	TRBJ1-5
TGCAGCGTTGGTGGGGCGAGGCAGCCCCAGCATTTT	CSVGGARQPQHF	TRBV29-1	NA	NA	TRBJ1-5
TGTACCAGCGGCTTAGAGTCCGGGATGTCGAGGGAGACCCAGTACTTC	CTSGLESGMSRETQYF	TRBV11-2	NA	NA	TRBJ2-5
TGTGCCACCCTCAGGGGTGACCAGCCCCAGCATTTT	CATLRGDQPQHF	TRBV28	many	NA	TRBJ1-5
TGCGCCAGCAGCTTGGAGTCAGGGGTTGAGCAGTACTTC	CASSLESGVEQYF	TRBV5-1	many	NA	TRBJ2-7
TGTTCCAGCAGTCTACACGGGGCCACTCAGCCCCAACATTTT	CSSSLHGATQPQHF	TRBV6-1	once	NA	TRBJ1-5
TGTGCCAGCACCCAGGCGATCGGCTATGGCTACACCTTC	CASTQAIGYGYTF	TRBV7-9	many	NA	TRBJ1-2
TGTGCCTGTGTGTCCGCAGCCAATCAGCCCCAGCGTTTT	CACVSAANQPQRF	TRBV30	NA	NA	TRBJ1-5
TGCGCCAGTAGCCGATCAGAGGAGGGACAGACTGAAGCTTTCTTT	CASSRSEEGQTEAFF	TRBV4-1	NA	TRBD1	TRBJ1-1
TGTGCCAGCAGCTTGAGACTAGCGGGTGACTCGGGCGGGACCCAGTACTTC	CASSLRLAGDSGGTQYF	TRBV11-2	NA	TRBD2	TRBJ2-5
TGTGCCATTAGTGCATCCTCAATGACTAGCGGGGGCACAGACATGCAGTATTTT	CAISASSMTSGGTDMQYF	TRBV10-3	NA	TRBD2	TRBJ2-3
TGTGCCAGCAGCCAACTCGCGACAGGGACAGCCTATAATTCACCCCTCCACTTT	CASSQLATGTAYNSPLHF	TRBV28	NA	TRBD1	TRBJ1-6
TGTGCCTTAAACACAGGGGTGGCAGAGACCCAGTATTTC	CALNTGVAETQYF	TRBV30	NA	TRBD1	TRBJ2-5
TGTGAGAGCAGTGCCGTAGCGGGATGGGTAAACAATGAACAGTTCTTC	CESSAVAGWVNNEQFF	TRBV14	NA	TRBD2	TRBJ2-1
TGTGCCAGCGGGGAACCCACAGGTACGCAGCATTTT	CASGEPTGTQHF	TRBV12-3/TRBV12-4	NA	NA	TRBJ1-5
TGTATCAGCAGTCTACGGGGGGCCACTCAGCCCCAGCATTTT	CISSLRGATQPQHF	TRBV6-1	NA	NA	TRBJ1-5
TGTGCCATCAGTGAGTCCCTCTATGAGCAGTACTTC	CAISESLYEQYF	TRBV10-3	once	NA	TRBJ2-7
TGTGCCAGCTCATTGGGGGGGAATTCACCCTTCCCCTTT	CASSLGGNSPFPF	TRBV12-3/TRBV12-4	NA	NA	TRBJ1-6
TGTGCCAGCAGTGTGGAAAGGGTGGGCAATCAGCCCCAGCATTTT	CASSVERVGNQPQHF	TRBV21-1	NA	NA	TRBJ1-5
TGTGCCAGCAACGCTCACGGGGCTTCGGAGCCCAATGAGCAGTTCTTC	CASNAHGASEPNEQFF	TRBV6-4	NA	NA	TRBJ2-1
TGCAGCGTTGAGGCGGACAGGGGGCGAGCAGAGACCCTATACTTC	CSVEADRGRAETLYF	TRBV29-1	NA	TRBD1	TRBJ2-5
TGCAGTGCTAGAAAACATCTAGCGGGAGTGGGTTCCTACAATGAGCAGTTCTTC	CSARKHLAGVGSYNEQFF	TRBV20-1	NA	TRBD2	TRBJ2-1
TGTGCCAGCATAGGACTAGCGGGAGCGGCCGATACGCGGTATTTT	CASIGLAGAADTRYF	TRBV6-1	NA	TRBD2	TRBJ2-3
TGTGCCAACAGCCAGGAAACTGGGAGGGTCGGAGATACGCAGTATTTT	CANSQETGRVGDTQYF	TRBV11-2	NA	TRBD2	TRBJ2-3
TGCGCCAGCAGCTTGGAAGGGGGGGATCGTGGCTACACCTTC	CASSLEGGDRGYTF	TRBV5-1	many	NA	TRBJ1-2
TGTGCCAGCACTGGGAACTCTGGAAACACCATATATTTT	CASTGNSGNTIYF	TRBV12-3/TRBV12-4	few	NA	TRBJ1-3
TGTGCCAGCAGTACCAAGGGACAGGTTTGGATATTGGGCAATCAGCCACAGCATTTT	CASSTKGQVWILGNQPQHF	TRBV6-2/TRBV6-3	NA	TRBD1	TRBJ1-5
TGCAGCGTTGAAGTAGGACTAGCGGAATTAACCGGGGAGCTGTTTTTT	CSVEVGLAELTGELFF	TRBV29-1	NA	TRBD2	TRBJ2-2
TGCAGCGTTGAGGGACGGCATTGGGGGACCCAGTGCTTC	CSVEGRHWGTQCF	TRBV29-1	NA	NA	TRBJ2-5
TGTGTCAGCAGTGAAGGTGAAGGGCATGGGGCTAACACTGAAGCTGTCTTT	CVSSEGEGHGANTEAVF	TRBV6-1	NA	NA	TRBJ1-1
TGTGCCAGCACCCCAGGGGCCACTAACTATGGCTACACCTTC	CASTPGATNYGYTF	TRBV28	many	NA	TRBJ1-2
TGTGCCAGTAGTTCGACTCCCGCGAACACCGGGGAGCTGTTTTTT	CASSSTPANTGELFF	TRBV19	few	NA	TRBJ2-2
TGTGCCAGCAACTTAGCTCAGGTCGTCCACGAGCAGTACTTC	CASNLAQVVHEQYF	TRBV11-2	NA	NA	TRBJ2-7
TGCTCAAGCAGCTCGCCACAGGGGACAGGGGGTTACACCGGGGAGCTGTTTTTT	CSSSSPQGTGGYTGELFF	TRBV5-1	NA	TRBD1	TRBJ2-2
TGTACCACTAGTGTCGGGACAGGGGATCAAGAGACCCAGTACTTC	CTTSVGTGDQETQYF	TRBV24-1	NA	TRBD1	TRBJ2-5
TGTACCAGCAGTCAGGGCGGCGCCGGAGATACGCAGTATTTT	CTSSQGGAGDTQYF	TRBV6-2/TRBV6-3	NA	NA	TRBJ2-3
TGCAGCGTGGCATACAGGCCGTCCTCCTACGAGCAGTACTTC	CSVAYRPSSYEQYF	TRBV29-1	NA	NA	TRBJ2-7
TGTGCCAGCAACATAGGCAAGACTAGCGGGGCCCCACGGTTCGGCAATGAGCAGTTCTTC	CASNIGKTSGAPRFGNEQFF	TRBV11-1	NA	TRBD2	TRBJ2-1
TGTGCCAGCACCGGGACAGGGGGCGCGGACGAACACTACTTC	CASTGTGGADEHYF	TRBV6-1	NA	TRBD1	TRBJ2-7
TGCGCCAGCAGCCTTTGGACAGGGGGCGATGGTTACACCTTC	CASSLWTGGDGYTF	TRBV5-1	NA	TRBD1	TRBJ1-2
TGTGCCAGCAGCCAAGAATGGCGGGAGTGCACCGGGGAGCTGTTTTTT	CASSQEWRECTGELFF	TRBV4-2	NA	TRBD2	TRBJ2-2
TGCGCCTGGAGCCGGACTAGTTTGATAGAGACCCAGTACTTC	CAWSRTSLIETQYF	TRBV30	NA	TRBD2	TRBJ2-5
TGTGCTAGCAGTAGCGGGGATGAGCAATTCTTC	CASSSGDEQFF	TRBV6-2/TRBV6-3	few	TRBD2	TRBJ2-1
TGCAGCGCCTCCGGGACAGGGTTGGACAGTGAGCAGTTCTTC	CSASGTGLDSEQFF	TRBV29-1	NA	TRBD1	TRBJ2-1
TGCGCCAGCAGCTCTATGACTAGCGGGCCGGGCTACGAGCAGTACTTC	CASSSMTSGPGYEQYF	TRBV5-1	many	TRBD2	TRBJ2-7
TGTGTCAGCAGCCTAGATCTGGGGGTGGTTCAGTCCCAGCATTTT	CVSSLDLGVVQSQHF	TRBV11-3	NA	NA	TRBJ1-5
TGTGCCAGCAGTTTGGGGCTGATGAACACTGAAGCTTTCTTT	CASSLGLMNTEAFF	TRBV12-3/TRBV12-4	medium-sized	NA	TRBJ1-1